This T cell receptor (beta chain) originates from a study of blood T cell repertoires in COVID-19. Study information: Researchers got acute and convalescent COVID-19 samples from the United States, Italy and Spain. In each case, the material was cDNA or gDNA derived from T cells, B-cell-depleted T cells, or PBMCs.

Original analysis: Reference gene primers were amplified, and this amplification served to estimate nucleated cell counts. Assay: immunoSEQ multiplex PCR; the TCRdb copy retains only in-frame clones and omits some. V, J and clone size reflect that table, while D and trimming were determined from the DNA. This table has a few hundred thousand clones, around nine tenths appearing once. V was pared by 5 bases and J by 4 bases, with 13 bases between. The CDR3 has 14 amino acids. Germline V CDR1 and CDR2: KGHDR, SFDVKD. This sequence originates from a man between 60 and 75 years old who had recovered from COVID-19. The sequenced sample consisted of peripheral blood. The chain carries TRBV24-1 and TRBJ1-1; D possibly corresponds to TRBD1 (5 bases). CDR3 in DNA: TGTGCCACCAGTGGTAGGGGTTCGTCCACTGAAGCTTTCTTT. It yields the protein CATSGRGSSTEAFF.